The subject of this entry is one T cell receptor (beta chain). Its antigen target is currently unknown. No base quality values were provided; no much bigger clone lies one nucleotide off. TCR beta repertoires were profiled from peripheral blood of roughly 13 young patients with multiple sclerosis to demonstrate the VDJtools post-analysis software. The multiple sclerosis patients were children and adolescents ranging in age from roughly 6 to 16 years. These data are taken from a study of post-analysis software for immune sequencing data (dated by TCRdb to 2015 to 2017). In terms of the full investigation: The recorded disease courses included relapsing-remitting, secondary progressive and progressive-relapsing multiple sclerosis, and some patients had no subtype annotation. The patient repertoires were set against 11 previously published healthy control repertoires from donors whose ages ranged from 6 to 25 years. A subset of samples was prepared in parallel using single-end sample barcoding, then pooled and co-amplified after Illumina adapter ligation.

V is cut by 1 base and J by 1 base, and the space between the germline ends is 10 bases. Inclusive of the bounding cysteine and phenylalanine, the CDR3 is 15 residues long. This entry keeps only the CDR3 DNA: 45 bases, framed from base 1. The germline V gene gives CDR1 as SGHTA and CDR2 as FQGNSA. The library was generated by PCR. The listed sequencing device is Illumina HiSeq 2500. To reduce PCR and sequencing biases, unique molecular identifiers were built into the TCR beta cDNA libraries. Roughly 0.5 million cDNA molecules were obtained per 1 to 10 million input T cells, so each molecule approximated one T cell. The same protocol used for the earlier healthy control dataset was applied to prepare and sequence the patient libraries. Within a given batch, samples were prepared together, multiplexed and sequenced on the same HiSeq lane. As for how the authors treated the data: MIGEC handled the raw barcoded reads, throwing out single-read molecular identifier groups before consensus assembly and CDR3 extraction. VDJtools was used for post-analysis of the clonotype tables, and diversity was normalized by down-sampling every dataset to the size of the smallest sample. To correct batch-related cross-sample contamination, repertoire overlap clustering matched CDR3 amino acid sequences but not nucleotide sequences. TCRdb's own reprocessing of the public reads used fastp at Q25 and MiXCR and kept productive beta chains. Identical CDR3 proteins give one entry, which carries the most common genes and DNA. The V and J calls follow TCRdb's processing rather than the paper's. This sample lists some 690,000 distinct CDR3 sequences; around 64% were detected once. The top ten constitute over 9% of the sample.

What the study reported, not specific to this receptor: Several TRBV segments, including TRBV5-6, TRBV5-1 and TRBV20-1, were significantly more frequent in patients than controls. Compared with controls, multiple sclerosis patients had significantly lower normalized Chao1 diversity, a finding suggesting substantial peripheral T-cell clonal expansion. The multiple sclerosis patient group was slightly younger than the control group. When samples were clustered directly using the F measure, samples prepared in the same batch co-clustered strongly, which prompted a batch-effect correction.

The sequence was obtained from a girl aged 2-10 years with multiple sclerosis. Material for sequencing was blood. The receptor chain draws on TRBV7-2 and TRBJ1-2; D gene: possibly TRBD1, on 5 matching bases. The CDR3 region: CASSLDGGFNYGYTF. The DNA reads TGTGCCAGCAGCTTAGACGGGGGTTTTAACTATGGCTACACCTTC.